This T cell receptor beta chain is drawn from a study of response to subunit inactivated influenza vaccine. Study observations and caveats: The authors put forward the suggestion that each seasonal influenza vaccination may bring in only a limited number of new T cells.

With V trimmed by 8 bases and J by 2 bases, 4 bases remained unmatched. CDR1 and CDR2 from the germline V gene are MNHEY and SMNVEV (reference sequence). The CDR3 has 13 amino acids. This clonotype was seen only a few times. Its antigen is currently unknown. One entry per CDR3 protein results from TCRdb running MiXCR on the RT-PCR reads. The sample has about 800,000 distinct CDR3 sequences; around 20% are singletons. The clonotype was recovered from a man between 50 and 59 years old who received an inactivated influenza vaccine. The material was PBMCs from blood, obtained about 5 days after vaccination. The rearrangement links TRBV27 to TRBJ2-7; 9 bases agree with TRBD1. The CDR3 reads CASGHRGPYEQYF. CDR3 sequence (DNA): TGTGCCAGCGGCCACAGGGGGCCCTACGAGCAGTACTTC.